The present T cell receptor beta chain was sequenced within a study of early T cells in non-severe SARS-CoV-2 infection. Study as a whole: From unsorted whole blood, bulk RNA was sequenced, and the chains remained unpaired.

Trimming cost V 2 bases and J 2 bases, with 5 bases left between them. The CDR3 covers 13 residues. CDR1 SNHLY and CDR2 FYNNEI come from the germline V gene. As concerns this clonotype: Its specificity is not known.

Study conclusions and caveats: A preference for anti-spike CD8 responses marked VDJdb matching, which missed private and CD4 specificities.

Each CDR3 protein gets one entry after TCRdb re-called the 5' RACE reads with MiXCR. The data contain 40,000 to 50,000 distinct CDR3 sequences, roughly 10% of them seen just once; the ten biggest clones take up around a fifth. The gene calls are TRBV2 and TRBJ2-3, with D unresolved. Material for sequencing was whole blood. This TCR was sampled from an adult who was a healthcare worker with PCR-confirmed SARS-CoV-2 infection or an uninfected control (not recorded which). DNA for the CDR3: TGTGCCAGCAGTGAACGGGTCACAGATACGCAGTATTTT. The encoded protein is CASSERVTDTQYF. The complete variable domain, with remaining parts taken from reference TRBV2 and TRBJ2-3, reads EPEVTQTPSHQVTQMGQEVILRCVPISNHLYFYWYRQILGQKVEFLVSFYNNEISEKSEIFDDQFSVERPDGSNFTLKIRSTKLEDSAMYFCASSERVTDTQYFGPGTRLTVL.